This T cell receptor (beta chain) emerged from a study of naive and memory T cell subsets (TCRdb year 2017). The study in broad terms: In the figure summarizing the skin biopsy and whole blood samples, some 10 blood donors, 7 tuberculin skin test biopsies and 3 saline control biopsies were reported. PCR2 was typically a SYBR Green qPCR stopped at a set threshold; low-input samples could instead use end-point PCR (around 6 cycles). What the study reported, not specific to this receptor: The RNA-based method was acknowledged as potentially sensitive to TCR transcript changes with T cell activation and differentiation.

The protocol used for the library was 5' RACE. The ligated cDNA was amplified by four rounds of PCR, in which nested alpha and beta constant region primers were used together with the SP2 primer. For the blood and skin samples, reverse transcription of TCR RNA was done with SuperScript IV along with alpha and beta constant region primers. Using T4 RNA ligase 1, an oligonucleotide carrying both the Illumina SP2 primer and a UMI was ligated onto the 3' end of the cDNA. The 12-nucleotide UMI was composed of two random hexamers separated by an eight-base spacer, which was included to prevent hairpin formation. From the second PCR onward, TCR alpha and beta chain libraries were processed separately, and dual indexing was applied for multiplexing. After pooling, the indexed libraries were analyzed by capillary electrophoresis and sequenced on either an Illumina MiSeq or NextSeq. PhiX DNA at roughly 5-7.5% was spiked into libraries to increase base diversity and improve cluster recognition. Under the source paper's analysis protocol: Demultiplexor pulled UMIs out of read 2, joined the UMIs with the TCR sequence from read 1, and separated reads according to sample indices. V and J genes and V-J junctions were identified by Decombinator, which gave every TCR a five-part identifier that included V and J deletions. Collapsinator relied on UMIs to correct both sequencing errors and PCR amplification heterogeneity, producing a UMI-based abundance for each TCR. CDR3Translator turned identifiers into nucleotide sequence, translated that sequence into amino acids, and pulled out CDR3 regions based on terminal motifs. Error-corrected alpha and beta TCR counts from blood and skin were compared after normalization to input RNA amount. TCRdb passed the public sequencing reads through fastp at Q25 and MiXCR, retaining productive beta sequences. Rows are unified per CDR3 protein, each entry keeping the most common DNA and genes. TCRdb, rather than the study authors, made the V and J calls. The sample table shows 57,000 or so distinct CDR3 sequences, and more than 7% are seen once. In total, the top ten clones hold about a tenth of the sample.

This clonotype was counted a few times. The clone's antigen remains unknown. No much larger clone is present one base from it, and per-base qualities are unavailable. CDR1 and CDR2, per the germline V gene (reference sequence), are LGHDT and YNNKEL. V loses 1 base at its end and J loses 9 bases; junction bases beyond the gene matches: 7. The CDR3 runs 16 residues from the cysteine to the phenylalanine. The CDR3 DNA has 48 bases and is translated from base 1. A robust, sensitive protocol for the amplification, sequencing and analysis of TCRs was described in the study, in which 3' ligation of a UMI-containing oligonucleotide to TCR cDNA was used. For whole blood analysis, approximately 2.5 ml of peripheral blood was collected from healthy adult volunteers into Tempus tubes, and RNA was extracted following the manufacturer's instructions. Total RNA was used without cell sorting and was treated with RQ1 DNase before reverse transcription, with a target input of roughly 1 to 1,100 ng. Libraries were prepared from skin biopsies and whole blood so that pipeline robustness could be tested in samples in which T cells form a minority population.

The chain was built from TRBV3-1 and TRBJ2-1, and 12 bases in between align with TRBD1. This clonotype was obtained from a male donor in good health. The CDR3 region reads CASSQGDRGLLSEQFF. The DNA reads as follows: TGTGCCAGCAGCCAAGGGGACAGGGGGCTTCTCAGTGAGCAGTTCTTC.